Detailed here is one TCR beta chain. As yet, its antigen is unknown. This sample also contains other DNA sequences that code for the same CDR3. The data are from a study of shared clonotypes between healthy human individuals. General observations from the study: Estimated richness was generally greater in naive than memory subsets.

This CDR3 spans 14 amino acids. CDR1 and CDR2 (germline): MNHEY, SVGAGI. Trimming stripped 0 bases from V and 0 bases from J, with 6 bases between. In the original processing: In the immunoSEQ data, sequences were junction-only and lacked quality scores, so filtering differed. The assay was immunoSEQ multiplex PCR, and TCRdb's table has in-frame clones only and misses some. Clone size and the V and J calls come from that table; the DNA yielded D and trimming. Of under 2.5 million clones in the sample, about 90% were seen once. The V gene is TRBV6-5, the J gene TRBJ2-7; D unclear. Sequencing was carried out using naive CD4+ T cells from PBMCs. Subset here: CD45RA+ positively selected. The TCR originated in a young man in good health. Some clones in this sample may be carry-over from other donors' samples. CDR3 region: CASSYSRNSYEQYF. CDR3 nucleotides: TGTGCCAGCAGTTACTCGAGAAACTCCTACGAGCAGTACTTC.